This TCR beta chain originates from a study of CD8+ T cells in alopecia areata. Study in general: Patients received oral tofacitinib, 5 to 10 mg twice daily, for moderate-to-severe alopecia areata. The tofacitinib course ran for 6 to 18 months and was followed by 6 months off drug. General study findings and limits: Lesional scalp, especially alopecia totalis/universalis, showed higher clonality than normal scalp.

Extracted from the samples, RNA was reverse transcribed into cDNA to serve as the sequencing template. The table came from immunoSEQ multiplex PCR; TCRdb's copy has only in-frame clones and leaves some out. This table has some 95,000 clones, under 45% appearing once. The V gene end was trimmed by 4 bases and the J gene end by 5 bases; junction bases not matched to a gene: 17. This CDR3 spans 17 amino acids. Looked up from germline, CDR1 is LGHNA and CDR2 is YNFKEQ. A word on this clone: Its specificity is unknown.

Punch biopsies of lesional scalp, plus peripheral blood, were taken from alopecia areata patients. This clonotype was obtained from a human donor with alopecia areata. Sequencing input: CD4+ T cells sorted from blood. V gene TRBV4-2 combines with J gene TRBJ2-7; 7 nucleotides agree with TRBD2. The CDR3 protein is CASSRNAGAGPTNEQYF. In DNA form, the CDR3 reads TGTGCCAGCAGCCGGAACGCGGGAGCAGGGCCCACCAACGAGCAGTACTTC.